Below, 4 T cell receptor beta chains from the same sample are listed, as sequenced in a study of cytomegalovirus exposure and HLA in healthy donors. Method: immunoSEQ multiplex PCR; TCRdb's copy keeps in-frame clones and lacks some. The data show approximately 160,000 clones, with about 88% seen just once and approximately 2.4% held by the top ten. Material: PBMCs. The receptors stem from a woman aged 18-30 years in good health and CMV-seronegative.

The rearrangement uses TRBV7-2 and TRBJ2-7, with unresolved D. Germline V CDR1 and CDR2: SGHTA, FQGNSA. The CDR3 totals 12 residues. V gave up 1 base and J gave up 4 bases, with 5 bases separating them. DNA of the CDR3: TGTGCCAGCAGCTTAGACAAGTACGAGCAGTACTTC. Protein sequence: CASSLDKYEQYF.

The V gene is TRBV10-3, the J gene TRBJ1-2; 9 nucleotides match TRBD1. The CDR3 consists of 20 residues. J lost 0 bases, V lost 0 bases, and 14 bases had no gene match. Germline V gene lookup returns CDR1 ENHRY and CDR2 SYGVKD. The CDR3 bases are TGTGCCATCAGTGAGTCGGGGACAGGGACGGCAAGTGGAGCTAACTATGGCTACACCTTC. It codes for CAISESGTGTASGANYGYTF.

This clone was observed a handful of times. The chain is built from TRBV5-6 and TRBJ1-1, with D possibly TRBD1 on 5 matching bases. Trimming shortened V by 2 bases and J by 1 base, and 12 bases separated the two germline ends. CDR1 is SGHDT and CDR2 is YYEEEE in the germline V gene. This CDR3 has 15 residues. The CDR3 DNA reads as TGTGCCAGCAGCTTAACAGGACGTGGGAACACTGAAGCTTTCTTT. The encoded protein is CASSLTGRGNTEAFF.

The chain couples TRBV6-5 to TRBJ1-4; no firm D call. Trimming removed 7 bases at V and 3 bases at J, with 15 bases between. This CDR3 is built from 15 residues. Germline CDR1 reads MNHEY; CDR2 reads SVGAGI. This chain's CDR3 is CASMDYGEANEKLFF. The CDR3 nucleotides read TGTGCCAGCATGGACTATGGGGAAGCTAATGAAAAACTGTTTTTT.